This paragraph covers one T cell receptor (beta chain) sequence. This record comes from a study of radiotherapy plus CTLA-4 blockade in lung cancer. CDR1 and CDR2 from the germline V gene are SGHRS and YFSETQ. Deletions cut 4 bases from V and 6 bases from J, with 13 bases between. The CDR3 runs to 14 residues. TCRdb keeps only in-frame clones here, not all; method: immunoSEQ multiplex PCR. The sample lists about 78,000 clones; approximately 86% were seen once. The TCR originated in a human donor with non-small cell lung cancer who had stable disease on radiotherapy plus ipilimumab. The chain couples TRBV5-1 to TRBJ2-2; possibly TRBD2 for D (6 bases). The sequencing here drew on peripheral blood, taken from a patient treated with radiotherapy plus ipilimumab. This chain's CDR3 is CASSGRLDPGELFF. In DNA, the CDR3 is TGCGCCAGCAGCGGGAGACTAGACCCCGGGGAGCTGTTTTTT.